These 3 T cell receptor beta chains came from one sample sequenced in a study of CD8 T cells in ankylosing spondylitis. TCRdb re-called the 5' RACE reads through MiXCR, storing one row per CDR3 protein. The sample includes 500,000 or so distinct CDR3 sequences, about 5.7% seen only once; the top ten take roughly 3.3%. Study-wide points: Characteristic, it appeared, of ankylosing spondylitis blood was a TCR beta motif of 7 or 8 highly homologous variants.

The antigens of these receptors remain unknown. Sequencing was done on a sample of blood, either unsorted or a sorted T cell fraction (not recorded which). These receptors were taken from a male donor with ankylosing spondylitis.

This clonotype was seen at least ten times. The rearrangement links TRBV5-6 to TRBJ2-3; 8 nucleotides agree with TRBD2. J lost 6 bases, V lost 0 bases, and 12 bases had no gene match. This CDR3 comprises 17 residues. Germline values: CDR1 SGHDT, CDR2 YYEEEE. This chain's CDR3 is CASSLAEAGGPGDTQYF. CDR3 DNA sequence: TGTGCCAGCAGCTTGGCCGAGGCGGGGGGCCCCGGGGATACGCAGTATTTT. Full variable domain (missing parts from reference TRBV5-6 and TRBJ2-3): DAGVTQSPTHLIKTRGQQVTLRCSPKSGHDTVSWYQQALGQGPQFIFQYYEEEERQRGNFPDRFSGHQFPNYSSELNVNALLLGDSALYLCASSLAEAGGPGDTQYFGPGTRLTVL.

This clonotype was recorded at least ten times. The J gene is TRBJ2-5, the V gene TRBV6-5; D is undetermined. The CDR3 runs 13 residues. Deletions cut 2 bases from V and 4 bases from J, with 8 bases between. In germline, CDR1 is MNHEY, CDR2 SVGAGI. The CDR3 here is CASSYRAAETQYF. The CDR3 DNA sequence: TGTGCCAGCAGTTACCGGGCAGCAGAGACCCAGTACTTC.

This clonotype appeared many times. J is TRBJ1-2 and V is TRBV6-1, with a weak D call TRBD1 (5 bases). CDR1 and CDR2 (germline): MNHNS, SASEGT. Trimming removed 7 bases at V and 5 bases at J, with 14 bases between. The CDR3 has 13 amino acids. The CDR3 here is CASTAGRGYGYTF. DNA of the CDR3: TGTGCCAGCACCGCGGGGAGGGGTTATGGCTACACCTTC.